This T cell receptor beta chain was captured in a study of CD8+ T cells in alopecia areata. Study at large: The percentage of affected scalp area served as the score of severity for treated patients.

CDR1 and CDR2 from the germline V gene are SQVTM and ANQGSEA. This CDR3 contains 13 residues. The junction had 6 bases not matched to a gene; V was cut back by 6 bases and J by 4 bases. Treatment denoted: oral pan-JAK inhibitor, 5-10 mg twice daily. As to this clone: Its specificity is unknown.

cDNA reverse transcribed from extracted RNA served as the sequencing template. The assay was immunoSEQ multiplex PCR, and TCRdb's table has in-frame clones only and misses some. The sample carries about 220,000 clones, approximately 57% recorded once. Study-level results: Scalp sequencing captures resident alphabeta T cells of normal skin too. Across lesional scalp, and particularly alopecia totalis/universalis, clonality surpassed that of normal scalp. Many expanded lesional clones persisted during tofacitinib (in both scalp and blood).

The rearrangement uses TRBV29-1 and TRBJ1-1; 9 bases line up with TRBD1. The sequencing used CD4+ T cells sorted from blood, collected at week 4, from a patient treated with tofacitinib. This clonotype was obtained from a human donor with alopecia areata. CDR3 region: CSVTDRGGTEAFF. The CDR3 nucleotides read TGCAGCGTAACGGACAGGGGTGGCACTGAAGCTTTCTTT. The full variable domain, its missing parts supplied by reference TRBV29-1 and TRBJ1-1, is SAVISQKPSRDICQRGTSLTIQCQVDSQVTMMFWYRQQPGQSLTLIATANQGSEATYESGFVIDKFPISRPNLTFSTLTVSNMSPEDSSIYLCSVTDRGGTEAFFGQGTRLTVV.